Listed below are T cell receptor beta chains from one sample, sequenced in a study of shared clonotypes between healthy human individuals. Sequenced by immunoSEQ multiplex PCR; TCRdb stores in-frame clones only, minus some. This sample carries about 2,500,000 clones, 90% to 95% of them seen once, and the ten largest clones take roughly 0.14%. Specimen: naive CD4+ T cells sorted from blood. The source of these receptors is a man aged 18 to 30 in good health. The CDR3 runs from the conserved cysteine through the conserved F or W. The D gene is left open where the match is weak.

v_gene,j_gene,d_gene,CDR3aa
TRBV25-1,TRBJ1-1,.,CASSEQGRSTEAFF
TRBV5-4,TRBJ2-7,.,CASSLAGSISYEQYF
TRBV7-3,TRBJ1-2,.,CASSLDRLSYGYTF
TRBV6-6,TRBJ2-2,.,CASSWAAGELFF
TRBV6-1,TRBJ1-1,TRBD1,CASRGDRGPEAFF
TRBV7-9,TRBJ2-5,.,CASSLGWASLMAQTQYF
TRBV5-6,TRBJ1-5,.,CASSLTGKTGGNQPQHF
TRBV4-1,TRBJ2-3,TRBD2,CASSQAETSGGYTDTQYF
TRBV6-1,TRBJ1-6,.,CASSESQGSYNSPLHF
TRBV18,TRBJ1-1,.,CASSPAGNTEAFF
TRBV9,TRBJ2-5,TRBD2,CASSEGLARQETQYF
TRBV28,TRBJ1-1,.,CASSNLRARDTEAFF
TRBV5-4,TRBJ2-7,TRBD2,CAITSGGAFYEQYF
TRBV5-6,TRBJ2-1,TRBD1,CASSFWGQGYEQFF
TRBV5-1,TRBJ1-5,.,CASSLSGDSNQPQHF
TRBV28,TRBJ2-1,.,CASSLPDSRNEQFF
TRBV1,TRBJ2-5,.,CTSSQGGTSGGLPQETQYF
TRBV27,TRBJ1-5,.,CASKIWGIGNQPQHF
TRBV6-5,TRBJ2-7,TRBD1,CASSYRTGGYEQYF
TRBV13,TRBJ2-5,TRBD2,CASSLVYGGDQETQYF
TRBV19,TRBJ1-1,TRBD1,CASSMSGQGAGRAFF
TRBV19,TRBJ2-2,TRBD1,CASSIVGGHGELFF
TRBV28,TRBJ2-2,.,CASGHYRGGTGELFF
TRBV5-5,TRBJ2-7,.,CASSSSERSYSYEQYF
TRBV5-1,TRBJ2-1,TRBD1,CASSPGQGGEQFF
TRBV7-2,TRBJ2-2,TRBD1,CASSLDRLRTGELFF
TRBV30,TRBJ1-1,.,CAWSVDGSTEAFF
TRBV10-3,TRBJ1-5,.,CAISVTGDQPQHF
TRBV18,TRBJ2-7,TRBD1,CASSRTGFSYEQYF
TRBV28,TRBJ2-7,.,CASSLSQPSYEQYF
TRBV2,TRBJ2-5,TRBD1,CASNRGPQETQYF
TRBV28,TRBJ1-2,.,CASSPPAEGYTF
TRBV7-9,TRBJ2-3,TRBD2,CASSLELAGGTDTQYF
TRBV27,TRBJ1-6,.,CASTRGQLNSPLHF
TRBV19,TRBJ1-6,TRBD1,CASTGQGLRDSPLHF
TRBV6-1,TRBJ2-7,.,CASSVGTTYEQYF
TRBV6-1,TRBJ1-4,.,CASDNTGNEKLFF
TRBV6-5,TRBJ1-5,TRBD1,CASSPGQGGQPQHF
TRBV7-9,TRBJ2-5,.,CASSLALGETQYF
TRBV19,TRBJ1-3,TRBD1,CASHRGIGTGNTIYF
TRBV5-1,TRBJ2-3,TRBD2,CASSPGLADTDTQYF
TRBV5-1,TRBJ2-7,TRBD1,CASSLAPGQGTYEQYF
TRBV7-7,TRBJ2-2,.,CASTNRAHSGSELFF
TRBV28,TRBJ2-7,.,CASSPQGGLSLHYEQYF
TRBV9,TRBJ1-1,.,CASSVEGGGPSNEAFF
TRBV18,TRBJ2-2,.,CASSPQQGLLNTGELFF
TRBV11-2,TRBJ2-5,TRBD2,CASSPTTSGRETQYF
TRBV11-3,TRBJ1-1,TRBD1,CASSLVRTGGVGWDTEAFF